This T cell receptor (beta chain) originates from a study of blood T cell repertoires in COVID-19. The V gene's germline CDR1 is LNHDA and CDR2 SQIVND (reference sequence). V dropped 1 base and J dropped 6 bases, with 14 bases sitting between them. The CDR3 is 15 residues long. Profiling relied on immunoSEQ multiplex PCR, and the TCRdb table lists in-frame clones only, not all of them. The sample has some 270,000 clones; roughly 86% are singletons. The V and J genes are TRBV19 and TRBJ2-3, with a weak D call TRBD1 (5 bases). Sequencing used peripheral blood. This sequence was found in a woman in her sixties or seventies who had recovered from COVID-19. CDR3 sequence reads: CASSIGTGGRDTQYF. The DNA of the CDR3 is TGTGCCAGTAGTATAGGTACAGGCGGTCGCGATACGCAGTATTTT.